This TCR beta chain derives from a study of OX40 agonist ivuxolimab in advanced cancers. Background on the study: Ivuxolimab, which is an agonistic anti-OX40 (CD134) antibody, was administered to the patients.

Comments on this clone: Its antigen is unknown.

TCRdb's copy holds only in-frame clones and misses some; the assay was immunoSEQ multiplex PCR. The sample holds 55,000 to 75,000 clones; 80% to 90% are singletons and the top ten take 1.1%. General study findings and limits: Expanded clones tended on average to be more numerous among CD8+ T cells than CD4+.

This CDR3 comprises 12 residues. V dropped 2 bases and J dropped 6 bases, with 8 bases sitting between them. Germline CDR1 and CDR2: SGHNT and YENEEA. This sequence joins TRBV11-3 and TRBJ2-7; perhaps TRBD2 as D (5 bases). The receptor was derived from an adult with an advanced solid tumor such as melanoma, head and neck, liver or kidney cancer. The sample was CD4+ or CD8+ T cells sorted from blood, taken in a trial of the OX40 agonist ivuxolimab. CDR3 DNA sequence: TGTGCCAGCAGCTTACTAGCTGGCGAGCAGTACTTC. It specifies CASSLLAGEQYF.